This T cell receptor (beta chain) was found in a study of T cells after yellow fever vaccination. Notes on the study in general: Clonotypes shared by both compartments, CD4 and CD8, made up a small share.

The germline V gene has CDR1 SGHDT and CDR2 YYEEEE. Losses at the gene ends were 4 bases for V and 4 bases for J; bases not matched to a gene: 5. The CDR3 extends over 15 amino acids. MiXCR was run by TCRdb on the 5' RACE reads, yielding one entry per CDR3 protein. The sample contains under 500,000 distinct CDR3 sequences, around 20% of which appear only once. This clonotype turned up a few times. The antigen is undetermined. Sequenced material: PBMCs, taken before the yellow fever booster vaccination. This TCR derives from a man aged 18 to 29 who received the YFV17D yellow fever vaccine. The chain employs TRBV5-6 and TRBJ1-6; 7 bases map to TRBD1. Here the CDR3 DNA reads TGTGCCAGCAGCCCCGCAGGGGGATATAATTCACCCCTCCACTTT. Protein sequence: CASSPAGGYNSPLHF.